This entry lists 27 T cell receptor beta chains sequenced from one sample in a study of molecular identifiers for immune sequencing clone quantification (dated by TCRdb to about 2018). Library construction relied on PCR. Sequencing took place on a NextSeq 500. TCRdb handled the public reads itself, with Q25 trimming in fastp and clone calling in MiXCR, and kept productive beta chains. Here each entry gathers all rows of one CDR3 protein and keeps the most common genes and DNA. The sample table contains about 100,000 distinct CDR3 sequences; only one count was recorded for roughly 38% of them. Under 5.5% of the sample is held by the ten biggest clonotypes. The sample taken for sequencing was naive CD8+ T cells from blood, with Jurkat cell RNA spiked in. The cell subset or site label, read with the paper, signifies: FACS-sorted CD8+CD4-CCR7+CD45RA+ naive T cells. The origin of the receptors is a human donor in good health. Some libraries in this study had Jurkat cell RNA spiked in.

The gene calls are TRBV4-3 and TRBJ2-7; tentatively, D is TRBD1 (5 bases). V gave up 0 bases and J gave up 6 bases, with 12 bases separating them. The CDR3 is 14 residues long. Germline V CDR1 and CDR2: LGHNA, YSLEER. CDR3 amino acids: CASSQDSQGGEQYF. The CDR3 DNA reads as TGCGCCAGCAGCCAAGATAGCCAGGGCGGCGAGCAGTACTTC.

Notes on this clonotype: Since the CDR3 does not end with the conserved phenylalanine or tryptophan, this likely comes from a read error. The chain couples TRBV19 to TRBJ1-1; a possible D gene is TRBD1 (6 bases). The CDR3 is 12 amino acids. V lost 5 bases and J 8 bases, leaving 12 bases between the germline ends. Germline V gives CDR1 LNHDA, CDR2 SQIVND (reference sequence). The CDR3 DNA reads as TGTGCCAGTAGTCTATACGGGACAGAAGCTTTCATT. Encoded protein: CASSLYGTEAFI.

This chain uses TRBV7-2 with TRBJ1-3; no firm D call. This CDR3 region has 12 residues. From germline, CDR1 is SGHTA and CDR2 FQGNSA. V shed 3 bases and J shed 4 bases, with 4 bases lying between them. The CDR3 sequence: CASSFGGNTIYF. The DNA for the CDR3 is TGTGCCAGCAGCTTCGGGGGAAACACCATATATTTT.

This chain links TRBV7-3 with TRBJ2-2; D is unresolved. V lost 1 base and J 3 bases, leaving 15 bases between the germline ends. CDR3 length: 17 residues. Germline V CDR1 and CDR2: SGHTA, FQGTGA. CDR3 amino acids: CASSLNPSLGYTGELFF. CDR3 DNA sequence: TGTGCCAGCAGCTTAAACCCAAGCCTTGGGTACACCGGGGAGCTGTTTTTT.

This clonotype was seen a few times. The chain couples TRBV28 to TRBJ1-6; no reliable D call. The CDR3 runs to 15 residues. The germline gives CDR1 MDHEN, CDR2 SYDVKM. The germline V and J ends were trimmed by 6 bases and 3 bases, with 12 bases remaining between them. The CDR3 region is CASSERLNYNSPLHF. CDR3 DNA: TGTGCCAGCAGCGAACGGCTGAACTATAATTCACCCCTCCACTTT.

The gene calls are TRBV19 and TRBJ2-3; D remains unclear. The CDR3 sequence is 15 residues long. CDR1 LNHDA and CDR2 SQIVND come from the germline V gene (reference sequence). V was shortened by 4 bases and J by 0 bases, with 11 bases between the two germline ends. CDR3 sequence (DNA): TGTGCCAGTAGTAGTCGACCGGCCAGCACAGATACGCAGTATTTT. Residues: CASSSRPASTDTQYF.

This rearrangement joins TRBV14 to TRBJ2-5; no definite D call. The germline gives CDR1 SGHDN, CDR2 FVKESK. This CDR3 has 12 residues. V lost 6 bases and J lost 5, with 10 bases in between. The CDR3 DNA reads TGTGCCAGCAGTTACTACTCGGAGACCCAGTACTTC. It codes for CASSYYSETQYF.

Details on this clonotype: One end of the junction does not line up with germline, which may come from a read error. The chain is built from TRBV10-3 and TRBJ2-3; D ambiguous. Per germline, CDR1 ENHRY and CDR2 SYGVKD. The CDR3 totals 13 residues. CDR3 protein: CAIRITSTDTQNF. Here the CDR3 DNA reads TGTGCCATCAGGATCACGAGCACAGATACGCAGAATTTT.

The V call is TRBV27, the J call TRBJ2-5; 7 bases agree with TRBD2. CDR1 is MNHEY and CDR2 is SMNVEV in the germline V gene (reference sequence). The CDR3 totals 14 residues. With V trimmed by 3 bases and J by 4 bases, 5 bases remained unmatched. CDR3 protein: CASSFFAGAETQYF. In nucleotides, the CDR3 is TGTGCCAGCAGTTTCTTTGCGGGAGCAGAGACCCAGTACTTC.

Relative to its sample, this clonotype is medium-sized (0.01 to 0.1%). V and J are TRBV25-1 and TRBJ2-7; D unresolved. The germline gives CDR1 MGHDK, CDR2 SYGVNS. The CDR3 is made up of 11 amino acids. V lost 4 bases and J 3 bases, leaving 4 bases between the germline ends. The CDR3 DNA sequence: TGTGCCAGCAGTGCGAGCTACGAGCAGTACTTC. Protein: CASSASYEQYF.

On this clonotype itself: This may come from a read error, since a much larger clone is one base off. The rearrangement links TRBV5-1 to TRBJ2-7, with D tentatively TRBD2 (7 bases). Germline V gene data show CDR1 as SGHRS and CDR2 as YFSETQ. The CDR3 is made up of 11 amino acids. CDR3 DNA sequence: TGCGCCAGCAGTGCGGGGGCCGAGCGGTACTTC. Protein product: CASSAGAERYF.

The V gene is TRBV6-2 or TRBV6-3, the J gene TRBJ1-6; D uncertain. The germline V gene has CDR1 MNHEY and CDR2 SVGEGT. With 5 bases removed from V and 4 bases from J, the gap between germline ends came to 18 bases. This CDR3 contains 17 residues. CDR3 region: CASSQRIRPNYNSPLHF. As DNA, the CDR3 is TGTGCCAGCAGTCAACGAATACGACCCAATTATAATTCACCCCTCCACTTT.

The table lists this clonotype with a few counts. The chain links TRBV28 to TRBJ1-4; the D is unclear. V was shortened by 4 bases and J by 7 bases, with 19 bases between the two germline ends. The CDR3 loop spans 16 amino acids. Looked up from germline, CDR1 is MDHEN and CDR2 is SYDVKM. CDR3 sequence: CASSWGGRAPIEKLFF. CDR3 in DNA: TGTGCCAGCAGTTGGGGTGGTAGAGCGCCCATTGAAAAACTGTTTTTT. Full variable domain (missing parts from reference TRBV28 and TRBJ1-4): DVKVTQSSRYLVKRTGEKVFLECVQDMDHENMFWYRQDPGLGLRLIYFSYDVKMKEKGDIPEGYSVSREKKERFSLILESASTNQTSMYLCASSWGGRAPIEKLFFGSGTQLSVL.

The sample holds a few counts of this clonotype. The chain is built from TRBV10-3 and TRBJ2-4; D is uncertain. The V gene lost 3 bases and the J gene lost 0 bases, with 6 bases spanning the gap. Germline V gives CDR1 ENHRY, CDR2 SYGVKD. CDR3 length: 14 amino acids. CDR3 sequence reads: CAISDKLAKNIQYF. CDR3 in DNA: TGTGCCATCAGTGACAAGCTAGCCAAAAACATTCAGTACTTC.

This clonotype has a handful of counts. The CDR3 region is CASSQNSYNEQFF. CDR3 in DNA: TGTGCCAGCAGTCAGAACTCCTACAATGAGCAGTTCTTC. The rearrangement links TRBV14 to TRBJ2-1; D not certain. V lost 6 bases, J lost 0 bases, and 6 bases lay in between. CDR1 and CDR2 from the germline V gene are SGHDN and FVKESK. This CDR3 has 13 amino acids.

This clonotype was seen a single time. An end of the junction differs from the germline gene, which may be a read error. The chain links TRBV7-6 to TRBJ2-7, with D possibly being TRBD2 (6 bases). Germline loops: CDR1 SGHVS, CDR2 FNYEAQ. This CDR3 has 12 amino acids. For the CDR3, the DNA is TGTGCCAGCAGCCTCGGGGGTTACGAGCAGTGCTTC. Encoded protein: CASSLGGYEQCF.

This clonotype came up a few times. The DNA for the CDR3 is TGTGCCAGCACCCGGGACACCGGGGAGCTGTTTTTT. Residues: CASTRDTGELFF. The chain joins TRBV9 to TRBJ2-2, with D hard to call. Trimming removed 6 bases at V and 3 bases at J, with 6 bases between. The CDR3 is 12 residues long. CDR1 and CDR2 (germline): SGDLS, YYNGEE.

The genes are TRBV6-2 or TRBV6-3 and TRBJ2-3, with D hard to call. V was shortened by 0 bases and J by 5 bases, with 21 bases between the two germline ends. From germline, CDR1 is MNHEY and CDR2 SVGEGT. The CDR3 length is 18 residues. Here the CDR3 DNA reads TGTGCCAGCAGTTACTCGAGTCTATCCCACATCGCTGGAGATACGCAGTATTTT. This translates into CASSYSSLSHIAGDTQYF.

J is TRBJ1-5 and V is TRBV28; D unclear. V was cut by 6 bases and J by 4 bases, with 7 bases left in between. The CDR3 consists of 12 residues. Germline CDR1 is MDHEN and CDR2 is SYDVKM. This chain's CDR3 is CASSPLNQPQHF. CDR3 DNA sequence: TGTGCCAGCAGCCCCCTTAATCAGCCCCAGCATTTT.

In its sample, this clonotype was seen a few times. V and J are TRBV6-2 or TRBV6-3 and TRBJ2-7; 9 bases are a match to TRBD2. CDR3 length: 14 amino acids. V gave up 7 bases and J gave up 3 bases; unmatched junction bases: 7. Germline V lookup: CDR1 MNHEY, CDR2 SVGEGT. This CDR3 reads CASTIAGAIYEQYF. The CDR3 region has the DNA TGTGCCAGCACGATAGCGGGAGCCATCTACGAGCAGTACTTC.

Notes on this clonotype: A single base separates this from a much larger clone, so it may be a read error. The J gene is TRBJ2-3, the V gene TRBV29-1, with D perhaps being TRBD1 or TRBD2 (6 bases each). The CDR3 contains 15 residues. Trimming cost V 1 base and J 2 bases, with 13 bases left between them. Germline V lookup: CDR1 SQVTM, CDR2 ANQGSEA. The CDR3 loop reads CSVEGLGGPTDTQYF. The CDR3 DNA follows: TGCAGCGTTGAAGGTCTTGGGGGGCCCACAGATACGCAGTATTTT.

Note on this clonotype: With a much larger clone just one base away, this may be a read error. Since the CDR3 does not end with the conserved phenylalanine or tryptophan, this likely comes from a read error. This rearrangement joins TRBV7-9 to TRBJ1-6, with D perhaps matching TRBD1 (6 bases). The CDR3 spans 16 residues. The V end lost 2 bases, the J end lost 9 bases, and 17 bases lay between the germline ends. Looked up from germline, CDR1 is SEHNR and CDR2 is FQNEAQ (reference sequence). CDR3 region: CASSLIEGQGTSPLHI. In nucleotides, the CDR3 is TGTGCCAGCAGCTTAATTGAAGGGCAGGGGACTTCACCCCTCCACATT.

Worth noting for this clonotype: This could be a read error, since a much larger clone is one nucleotide away. The J gene is TRBJ2-3, the V gene TRBV7-7, with D possibly TRBD2 on 5 matching bases. The V gene's germline CDR1 is SSHAT and CDR2 FNYEAQ (reference sequence). The CDR3 is made up of 14 amino acids. CDR3 protein: CASSSDLAPDKQYF. The CDR3 DNA reads as TGTGCCAGCAGCTCGGACTTAGCCCCGGATAAGCAGTATTTT.

This clonotype was detected only a few times. The V call is TRBV7-9, the J call TRBJ2-1, with D perhaps TRBD1 or TRBD2 (5 bases each). The germline gives CDR1 SEHNR, CDR2 FQNEAQ (reference sequence). Trimming left V 5 bases short and J 8 bases short, with 10 bases between. This CDR3 region has 12 residues. CDR3: CASSPGPDEQFF. CDR3 bases: TGTGCCAGCAGCCCGGGGCCAGATGAGCAGTTCTTC.

This clonotype appeared many times. The V call is TRBV29-1, the J call TRBJ2-6, with D perhaps being TRBD1 or TRBD2 (5 bases each). The germline gives CDR1 SQVTM, CDR2 ANQGSEA. The V end lost 3 bases, the J end lost 2 bases, and 14 bases lay between the germline ends. There are 16 residues in the CDR3. The CDR3 DNA sequence: TGCAGCGTTGATAATGAAATGGGGGCTGGGGCCAACGTCCTGACTTTC. Residues: CSVDNEMGAGANVLTF.

Only one count was recorded for this clonotype. This sequence joins TRBV19 and TRBJ1-1; D is unclear. The length of the CDR3 is 13 residues. V was pared by 5 bases and J by 4 bases, with 11 bases between. Germline V gene sequence: CDR1 LNHDA, CDR2 SQIVND (reference sequence). The CDR3 region is CASSAGLGTEAFF. For the CDR3, the DNA is TGTGCCAGTAGTGCGGGGTTGGGCACTGAAGCTTTCTTT.

This clonotype was detected ten times or more. The rearrangement links TRBV28 to TRBJ1-5; D may be TRBD1 (5 bases). Germline V gene data show CDR1 as MDHEN and CDR2 as SYDVKM. V was clipped by 7 bases and J by 9 bases, with 10 bases between them. The CDR3 length is 11 residues. Here the CDR3 reads CASMGLWPQHF. The DNA for the CDR3 is TGTGCCAGCATGGGGCTCTGGCCCCAGCATTTT.